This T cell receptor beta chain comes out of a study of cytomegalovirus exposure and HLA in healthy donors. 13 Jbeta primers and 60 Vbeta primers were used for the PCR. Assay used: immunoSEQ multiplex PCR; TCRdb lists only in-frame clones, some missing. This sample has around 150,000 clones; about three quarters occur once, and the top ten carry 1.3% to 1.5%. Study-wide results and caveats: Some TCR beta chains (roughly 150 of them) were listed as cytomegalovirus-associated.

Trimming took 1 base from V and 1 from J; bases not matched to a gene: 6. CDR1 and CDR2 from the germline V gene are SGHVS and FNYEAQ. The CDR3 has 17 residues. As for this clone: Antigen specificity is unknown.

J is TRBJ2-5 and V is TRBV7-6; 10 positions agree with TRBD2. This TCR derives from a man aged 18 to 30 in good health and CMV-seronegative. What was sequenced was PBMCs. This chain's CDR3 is CASSLGVAGGLQETQYF. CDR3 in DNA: TGTGCCAGCAGCTTAGGGGTAGCGGGAGGTCTCCAAGAGACCCAGTACTTC.